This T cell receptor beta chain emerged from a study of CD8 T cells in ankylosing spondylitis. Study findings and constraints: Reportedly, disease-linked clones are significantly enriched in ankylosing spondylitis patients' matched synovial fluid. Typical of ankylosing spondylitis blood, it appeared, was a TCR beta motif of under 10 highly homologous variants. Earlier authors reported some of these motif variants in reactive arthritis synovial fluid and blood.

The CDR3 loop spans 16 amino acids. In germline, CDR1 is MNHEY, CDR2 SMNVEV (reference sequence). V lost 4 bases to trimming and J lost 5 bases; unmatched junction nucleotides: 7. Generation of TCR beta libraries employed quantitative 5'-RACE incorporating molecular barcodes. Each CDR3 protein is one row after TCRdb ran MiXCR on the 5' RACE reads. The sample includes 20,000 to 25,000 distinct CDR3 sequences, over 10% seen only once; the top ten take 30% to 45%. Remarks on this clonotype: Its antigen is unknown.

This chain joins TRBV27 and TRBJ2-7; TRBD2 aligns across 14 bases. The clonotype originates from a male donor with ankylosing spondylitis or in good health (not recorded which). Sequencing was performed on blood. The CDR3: CASSYGTSGSIDEQYF. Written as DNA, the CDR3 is TGTGCCAGCAGTTACGGGACTAGCGGGAGCATCGACGAGCAGTACTTC.